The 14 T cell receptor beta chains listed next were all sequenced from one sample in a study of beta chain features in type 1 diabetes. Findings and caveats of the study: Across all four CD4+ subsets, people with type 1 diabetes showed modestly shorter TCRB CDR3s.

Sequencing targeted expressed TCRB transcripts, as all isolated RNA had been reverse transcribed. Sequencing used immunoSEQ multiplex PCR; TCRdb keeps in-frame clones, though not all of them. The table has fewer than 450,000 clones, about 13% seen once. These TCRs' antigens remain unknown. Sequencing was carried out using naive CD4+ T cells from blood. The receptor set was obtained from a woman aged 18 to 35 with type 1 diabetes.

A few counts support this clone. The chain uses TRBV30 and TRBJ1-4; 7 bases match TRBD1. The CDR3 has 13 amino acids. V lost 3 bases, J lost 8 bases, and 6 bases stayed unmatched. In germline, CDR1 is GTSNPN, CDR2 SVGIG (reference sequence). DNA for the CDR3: TGTGCCTGGAGGACAGGGTTCGAGGAAAAACTGTTTTTT. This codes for CAWRTGFEEKLFF.

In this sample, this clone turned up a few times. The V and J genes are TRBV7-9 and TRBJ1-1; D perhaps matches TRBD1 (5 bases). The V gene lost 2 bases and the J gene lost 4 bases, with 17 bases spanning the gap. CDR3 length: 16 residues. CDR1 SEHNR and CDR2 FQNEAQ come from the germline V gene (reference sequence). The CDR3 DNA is TGTGCCAGCAGCTTACGCGGGGGATCGAGTCCCACTGAAGCTTTCTTT. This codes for CASSLRGGSSPTEAFF.

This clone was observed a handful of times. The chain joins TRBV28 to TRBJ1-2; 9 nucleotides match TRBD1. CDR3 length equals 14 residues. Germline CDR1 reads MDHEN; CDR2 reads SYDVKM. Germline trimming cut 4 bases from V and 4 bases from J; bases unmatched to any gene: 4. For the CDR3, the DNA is TGTGCCAGCAGTTACAGGGGGCTGAGCTATGGCTACACCTTC. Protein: CASSYRGLSYGYTF.

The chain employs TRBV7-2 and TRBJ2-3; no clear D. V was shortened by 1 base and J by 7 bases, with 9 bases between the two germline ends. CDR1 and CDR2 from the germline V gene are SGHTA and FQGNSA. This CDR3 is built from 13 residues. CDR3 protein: CASSLESVYTQYF. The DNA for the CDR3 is TGTGCCAGCAGCTTAGAGTCAGTCTATACGCAGTATTTT.

DNA of the CDR3: TGTGCCTGGAGTCGGACAGGTCCGGATGAGCAGTTCTTC. Translating it yields CAWSRTGPDEQFF. This chain links TRBV30 with TRBJ2-1; TRBD1 matches at 7 bases. The CDR3 totals 13 residues. Germline loops: CDR1 GTSNPN, CDR2 SVGIG (reference sequence). The ends lost 2 bases at V and 8 bases at J; junction bases unmatched: 6.

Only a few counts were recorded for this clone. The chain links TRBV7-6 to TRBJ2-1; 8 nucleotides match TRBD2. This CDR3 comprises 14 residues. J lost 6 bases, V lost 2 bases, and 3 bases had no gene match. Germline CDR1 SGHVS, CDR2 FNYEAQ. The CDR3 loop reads CASSLRTSRNEQFF. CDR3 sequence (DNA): TGTGCCAGCAGCTTAAGGACTAGCCGCAATGAGCAGTTCTTC. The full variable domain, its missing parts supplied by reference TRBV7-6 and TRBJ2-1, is GAGVSQSPRYKVTKRGQDVALRCDPISGHVSLYWYRQALGQGPEFLTYFNYEAQQDKSGLPNDRFSAERPEGSISTLTIQRTEQRDSAMYRCASSLRTSRNEQFFGPGTRLTVL.

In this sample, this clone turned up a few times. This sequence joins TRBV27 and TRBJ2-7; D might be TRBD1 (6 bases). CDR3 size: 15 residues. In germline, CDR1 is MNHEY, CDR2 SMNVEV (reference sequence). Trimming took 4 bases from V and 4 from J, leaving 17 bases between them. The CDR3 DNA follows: TGTGCCAGCAGTTCCGAGAGGACAGCACAGTACGAGCAGTACTTC. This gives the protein CASSSERTAQYEQYF.

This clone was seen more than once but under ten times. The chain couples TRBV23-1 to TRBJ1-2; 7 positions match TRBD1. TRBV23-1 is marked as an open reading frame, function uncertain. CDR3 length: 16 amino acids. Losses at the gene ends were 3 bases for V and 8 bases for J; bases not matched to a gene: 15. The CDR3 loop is CASSQSFQGGIWGYTF. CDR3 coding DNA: TGCGCCAGCAGTCAGAGTTTCCAGGGGGGTATTTGGGGCTACACCTTC.

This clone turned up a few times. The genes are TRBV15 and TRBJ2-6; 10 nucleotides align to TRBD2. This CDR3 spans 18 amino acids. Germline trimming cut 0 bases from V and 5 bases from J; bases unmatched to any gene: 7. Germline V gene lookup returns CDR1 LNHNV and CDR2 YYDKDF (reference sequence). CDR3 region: CATSRDPSGSSWANVLTF. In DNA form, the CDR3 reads TGTGCCACCAGCAGAGATCCTAGCGGGAGTAGCTGGGCCAACGTCCTGACTTTC.

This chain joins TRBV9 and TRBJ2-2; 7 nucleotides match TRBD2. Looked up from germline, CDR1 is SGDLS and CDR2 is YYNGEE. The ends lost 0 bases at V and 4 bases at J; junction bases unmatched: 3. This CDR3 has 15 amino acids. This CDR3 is CASSVVSSGTGELFF. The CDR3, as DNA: TGTGCCAGCAGCGTAGTGTCTAGCGGCACCGGGGAGCTGTTTTTT.

CDR3 sequence reads: CASSTYRPQTYEQYF. The CDR3, as DNA: TGTGCCAGCAGTACCTACAGGCCCCAAACCTACGAGCAGTACTTC. This chain joins TRBV2 and TRBJ2-7; D perhaps matches TRBD1 (5 bases). Germline-derived CDR1 and CDR2 are SNHLY and FYNNEI. The CDR3 consists of 15 residues. Deletions cut 5 bases from V and 2 bases from J, with 16 bases between.

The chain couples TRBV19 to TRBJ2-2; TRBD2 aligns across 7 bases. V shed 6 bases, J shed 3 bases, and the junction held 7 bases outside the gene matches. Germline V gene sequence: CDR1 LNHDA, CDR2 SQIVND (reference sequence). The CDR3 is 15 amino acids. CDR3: CASRTSLVYTGELFF. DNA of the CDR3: TGTGCCAGTAGGACTAGCTTGGTGTACACCGGGGAGCTGTTTTTT.

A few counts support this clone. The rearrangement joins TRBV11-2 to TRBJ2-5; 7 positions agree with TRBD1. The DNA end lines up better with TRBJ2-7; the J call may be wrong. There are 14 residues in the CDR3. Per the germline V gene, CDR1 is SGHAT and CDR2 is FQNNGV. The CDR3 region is CASSPTGSPYEQYF. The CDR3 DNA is TGTGCCAGCAGTCCGACAGGGTCGCCCTACGAGCAGTACTTC.

This CDR3 is CASSVWSGSTDTQYF. The CDR3, as DNA: TGTGCCAGCAGCGTCTGGAGCGGGAGCACAGATACGCAGTATTTT. The rearrangement links TRBV9 to TRBJ2-3, with D maybe TRBD2 (6 bases). Looked up from germline, CDR1 is SGDLS and CDR2 is YYNGEE. V was clipped by 2 bases and J by 0 bases, with 10 bases between them. CDR3 size: 15 residues. Looking up the rest from reference TRBV9 and TRBJ2-3 gives the full variable domain: DSGVTQTPKHLITATGQRVTLRCSPRSGDLSVYWYQQSLDQGLQFLIQYYNGEERAKGNILERFSAQQFPDLHSELNLSSLELGDSALYFCASSVWSGSTDTQYFGPGTRLTVL.